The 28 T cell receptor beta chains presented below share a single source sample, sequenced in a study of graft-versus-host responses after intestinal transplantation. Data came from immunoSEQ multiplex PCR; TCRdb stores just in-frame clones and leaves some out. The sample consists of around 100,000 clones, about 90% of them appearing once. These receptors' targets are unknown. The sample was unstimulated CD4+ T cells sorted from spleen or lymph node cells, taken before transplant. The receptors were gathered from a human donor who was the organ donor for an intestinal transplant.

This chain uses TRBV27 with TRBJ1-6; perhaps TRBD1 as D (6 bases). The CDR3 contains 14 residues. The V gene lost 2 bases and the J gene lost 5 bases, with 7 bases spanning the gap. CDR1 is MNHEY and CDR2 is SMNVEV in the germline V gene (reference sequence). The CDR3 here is CASSLQGNNSPLHF. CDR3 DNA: TGTGCCAGCAGTTTACAGGGGAATAATTCACCCCTCCACTTT.

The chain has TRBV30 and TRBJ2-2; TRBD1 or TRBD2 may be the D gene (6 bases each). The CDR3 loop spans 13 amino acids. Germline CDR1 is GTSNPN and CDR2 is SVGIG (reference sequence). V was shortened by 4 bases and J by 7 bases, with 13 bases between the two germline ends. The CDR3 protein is CAWNTGAVGELFF. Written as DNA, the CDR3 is TGTGCCTGGAATACGGGGGCGGTCGGGGAGCTGTTTTTT.

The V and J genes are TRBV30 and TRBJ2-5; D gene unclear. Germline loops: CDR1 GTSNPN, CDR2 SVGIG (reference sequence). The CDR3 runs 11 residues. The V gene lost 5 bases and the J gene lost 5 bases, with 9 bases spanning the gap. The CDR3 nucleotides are TGTGCCTGGGCTGGGCGGGAGACCCAGTACTTC. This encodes CAWAGRETQYF.

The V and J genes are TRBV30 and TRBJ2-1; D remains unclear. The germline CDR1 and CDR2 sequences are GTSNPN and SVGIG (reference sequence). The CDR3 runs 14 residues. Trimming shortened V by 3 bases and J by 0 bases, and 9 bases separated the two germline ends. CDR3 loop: CAWRRLSSYNEQFF. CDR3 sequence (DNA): TGTGCCTGGAGACGCCTGAGCTCCTACAATGAGCAGTTCTTC.

This CDR3 is CASSLGGRGYEQYF. The CDR3 nucleotides are TGTGCCAGCAGCTTAGGCGGCAGGGGATACGAGCAGTACTTC. The J gene is TRBJ2-7, the V gene TRBV7-7, with D possibly being TRBD1 (6 bases). CDR3 length: 14 residues. The V and J ends lost 1 base and 4 bases respectively, with 11 bases between them. In germline, CDR1 is SSHAT, CDR2 FNYEAQ (reference sequence).

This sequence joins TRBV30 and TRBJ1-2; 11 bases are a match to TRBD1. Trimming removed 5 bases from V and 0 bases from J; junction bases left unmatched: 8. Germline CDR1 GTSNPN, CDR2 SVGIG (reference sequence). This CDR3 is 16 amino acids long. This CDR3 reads CAWGRDRGSSNYGYTF. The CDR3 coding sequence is TGTGCCTGGGGTCGGGACAGGGGGAGTTCTAACTATGGCTACACCTTC. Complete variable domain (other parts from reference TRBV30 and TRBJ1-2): SQTIHQWPATLVQPVGSPLSLECTVEGTSNPNLYWYRQAAGRGLQLLFYSVGIGQISSEVPQNLSASRPQDRQFILSSKKLLLSDSGFYLCAWGRDRGSSNYGYTFGSGTRLTVV.

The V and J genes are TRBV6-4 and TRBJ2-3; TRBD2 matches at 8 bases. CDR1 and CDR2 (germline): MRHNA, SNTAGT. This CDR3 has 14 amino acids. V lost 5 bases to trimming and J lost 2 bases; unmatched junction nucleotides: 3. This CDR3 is CASSLSGVTDTQYF. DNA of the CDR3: TGTGCCAGCAGTCTTAGCGGGGTCACAGATACGCAGTATTTT.

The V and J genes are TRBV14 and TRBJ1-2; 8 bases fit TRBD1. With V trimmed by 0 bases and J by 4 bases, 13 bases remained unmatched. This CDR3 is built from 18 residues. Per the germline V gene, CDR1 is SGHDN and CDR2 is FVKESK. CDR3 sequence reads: CASSQDTAGGFVGYGYTF. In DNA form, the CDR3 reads TGTGCCAGCAGCCAAGATACGGCAGGGGGCTTCGTAGGCTATGGCTACACCTTC.

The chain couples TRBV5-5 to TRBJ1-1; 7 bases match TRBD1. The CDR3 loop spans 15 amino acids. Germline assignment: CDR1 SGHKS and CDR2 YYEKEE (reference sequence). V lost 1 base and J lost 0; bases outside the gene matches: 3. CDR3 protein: CASSLTGAMNTEAFF. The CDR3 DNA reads TGTGCCAGCAGCTTGACAGGGGCCATGAACACTGAAGCTTTCTTT.

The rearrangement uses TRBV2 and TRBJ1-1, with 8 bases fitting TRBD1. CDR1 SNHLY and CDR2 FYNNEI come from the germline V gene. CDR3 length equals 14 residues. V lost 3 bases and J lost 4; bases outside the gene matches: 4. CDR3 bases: TGTGCCAGCAGTGACCAGGGGGCTATCACTGAAGCTTTCTTT. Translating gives CASSDQGAITEAFF.

The CDR3 coding sequence is TGTGCCAGCAGCCAAGATTTGGGCGTCCAAAAACTGTTTTTT. Translating gives CASSQDLGVQKLFF. The chain couples TRBV14 to TRBJ1-4, with D hard to call. V gave up 0 bases and J gave up 9 bases, with 11 bases separating them. Per germline, CDR1 SGHDN and CDR2 FVKESK. The CDR3 runs to 14 residues. Using reference TRBV14 and TRBJ1-4 for the parts outside the CDR3, the full variable domain is EAGVTQFPSHSVIEKGQTVTLRCDPISGHDNLYWYRRVMGKEIKFLLHFVKESKQDESGMPNNRFLAERTGGTYSTLKVQPAELEDSGVYFCASSQDLGVQKLFFGSGTQLSVL.

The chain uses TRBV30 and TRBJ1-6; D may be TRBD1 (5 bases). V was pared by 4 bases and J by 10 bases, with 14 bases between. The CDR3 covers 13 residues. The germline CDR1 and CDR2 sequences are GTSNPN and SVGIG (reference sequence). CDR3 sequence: CAWTGTVYSPLHF. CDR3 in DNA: TGTGCCTGGACCGGGACGGTTTACTCACCCCTCCACTTT.

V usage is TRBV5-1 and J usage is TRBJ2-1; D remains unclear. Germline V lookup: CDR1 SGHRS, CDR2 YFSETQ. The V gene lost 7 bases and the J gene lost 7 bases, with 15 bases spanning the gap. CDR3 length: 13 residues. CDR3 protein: CASSLVRWNEQFF. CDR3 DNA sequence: TGCGCCAGCTCCTTGGTTCGATGGAATGAGCAGTTCTTC.

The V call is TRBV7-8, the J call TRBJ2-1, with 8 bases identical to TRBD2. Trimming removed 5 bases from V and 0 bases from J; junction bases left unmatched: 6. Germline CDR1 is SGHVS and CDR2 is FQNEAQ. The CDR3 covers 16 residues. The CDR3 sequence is CASSPFGGASYNEQFF. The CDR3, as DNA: TGTGCCAGCAGCCCCTTCGGGGGGGCCTCCTACAATGAGCAGTTCTTC.

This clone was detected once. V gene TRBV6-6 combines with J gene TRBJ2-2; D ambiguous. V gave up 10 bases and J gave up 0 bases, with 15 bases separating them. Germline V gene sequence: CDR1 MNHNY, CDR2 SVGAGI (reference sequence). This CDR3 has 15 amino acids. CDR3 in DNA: TGTGCCACCAGAGGACGCCTGACGAACACCGGGGAGCTGTTTTTT. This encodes CATRGRLTNTGELFF.

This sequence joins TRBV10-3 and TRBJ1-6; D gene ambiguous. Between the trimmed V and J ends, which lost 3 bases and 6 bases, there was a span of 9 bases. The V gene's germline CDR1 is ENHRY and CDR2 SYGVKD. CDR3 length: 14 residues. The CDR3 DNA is TGTGCCATCAGTGAAAGGGTTGTTAATTCACCCCTCCACTTT. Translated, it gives CAISERVVNSPLHF.

CDR3 in amino acids: CASSRIAGSGNEQFF. The DNA of the CDR3 is TGCGCCAGCAGTCGTATAGCGGGGTCCGGCAATGAGCAGTTCTTC. The rearrangement joins TRBV5-1 to TRBJ2-1, with 8 bases matching TRBD2. The trim removed 5 bases at V and 6 bases at J, leaving 10 bases unmatched. Germline V CDR1 and CDR2: SGHRS, YFSETQ. The CDR3 extends over 15 amino acids.

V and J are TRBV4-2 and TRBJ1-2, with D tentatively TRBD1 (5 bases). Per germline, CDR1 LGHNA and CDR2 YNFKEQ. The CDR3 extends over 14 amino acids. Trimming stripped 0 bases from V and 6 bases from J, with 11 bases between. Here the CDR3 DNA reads TGTGCCAGCAGCCAAGACAGGGAAGGAGATGGCTACACCTTC. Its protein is CASSQDREGDGYTF.

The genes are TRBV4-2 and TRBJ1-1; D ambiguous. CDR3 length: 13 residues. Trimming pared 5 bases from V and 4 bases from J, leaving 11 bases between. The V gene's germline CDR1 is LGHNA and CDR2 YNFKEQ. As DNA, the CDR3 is TGTGCCAGCAGCTCTTCCCCCGGCACTGAAGCTTTCTTT. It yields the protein CASSSSPGTEAFF.

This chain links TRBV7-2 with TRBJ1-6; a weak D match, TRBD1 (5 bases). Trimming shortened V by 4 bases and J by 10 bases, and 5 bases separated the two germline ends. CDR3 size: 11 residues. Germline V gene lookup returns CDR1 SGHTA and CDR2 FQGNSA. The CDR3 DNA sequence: TGTGCCAGCAGCTCAGGGTCACCCCTCCACTTT. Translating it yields CASSSGSPLHF.

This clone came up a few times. The CDR3: CASSLGTGGYEQYF. The CDR3 DNA reads TGTGCCAGCAGCTTGGGGACAGGGGGCTACGAGCAGTACTTC. The rearrangement joins TRBV5-4 to TRBJ2-7; TRBD1 matches 10 bases. Trimming removed 0 bases from V and 3 bases from J; junction bases left unmatched: 0. The CDR3 has 14 amino acids. Germline values: CDR1 SGHNT, CDR2 YYREEE (reference sequence).

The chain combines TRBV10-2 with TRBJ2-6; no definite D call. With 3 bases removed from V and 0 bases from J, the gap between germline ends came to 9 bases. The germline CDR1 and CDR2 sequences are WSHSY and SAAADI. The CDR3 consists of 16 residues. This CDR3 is CASSDAHYSGANVLTF. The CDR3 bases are TGCGCCAGCAGTGACGCGCACTACTCTGGGGCCAACGTCCTGACTTTC.

This CDR3 reads CASSQERSRNTIYF. The CDR3 DNA sequence: TGCGCCAGCAGCCAAGAAAGGTCCAGAAACACCATATATTTT. V and J are TRBV4-1 and TRBJ1-3; D gene unclear. From germline, CDR1 is MGHRA and CDR2 YSYEKL. V shed 0 bases and J shed 5 bases, with 8 bases lying between them. This CDR3 region has 14 residues.

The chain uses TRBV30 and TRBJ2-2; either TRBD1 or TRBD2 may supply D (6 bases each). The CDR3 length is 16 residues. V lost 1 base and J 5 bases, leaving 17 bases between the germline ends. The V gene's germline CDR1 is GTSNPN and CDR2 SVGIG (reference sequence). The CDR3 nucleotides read TGTGCCTGGAGTGGGGGCGGGACATATACGACCGGGGAGCTGTTTTTT. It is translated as CAWSGGGTYTTGELFF.

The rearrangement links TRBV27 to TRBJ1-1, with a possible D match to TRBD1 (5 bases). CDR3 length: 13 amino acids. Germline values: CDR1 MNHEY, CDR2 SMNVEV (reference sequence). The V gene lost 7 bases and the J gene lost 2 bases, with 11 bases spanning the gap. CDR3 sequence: CASISWDNTEAFF. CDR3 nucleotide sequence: TGTGCCAGCATCAGTTGGGACAACACTGAAGCTTTCTTT.

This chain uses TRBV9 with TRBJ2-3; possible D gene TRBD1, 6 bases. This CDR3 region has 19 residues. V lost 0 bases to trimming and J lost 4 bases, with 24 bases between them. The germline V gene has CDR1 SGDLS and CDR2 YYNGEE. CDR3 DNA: TGTGCCAGCAGCGTAGAACCCCTCATGGGCAGGGGTGTGCCAGATACGCAGTATTTT. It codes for CASSVEPLMGRGVPDTQYF.

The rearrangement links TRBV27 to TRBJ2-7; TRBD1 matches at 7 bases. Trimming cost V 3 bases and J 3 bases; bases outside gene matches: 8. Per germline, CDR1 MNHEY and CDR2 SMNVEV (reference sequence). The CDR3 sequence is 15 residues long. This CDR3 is CASSLFGQVYYEQYF. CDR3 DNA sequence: TGTGCCAGCAGTTTGTTCGGACAGGTCTACTACGAGCAGTACTTC.

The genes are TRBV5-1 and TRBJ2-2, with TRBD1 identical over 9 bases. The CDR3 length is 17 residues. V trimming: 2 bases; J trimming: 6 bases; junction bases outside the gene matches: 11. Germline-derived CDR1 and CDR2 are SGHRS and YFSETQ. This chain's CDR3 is CASSFLQGAEGAGELFF. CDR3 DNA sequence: TGCGCCAGCAGCTTTCTACAGGGGGCCGAAGGGGCCGGGGAGCTGTTTTTT.